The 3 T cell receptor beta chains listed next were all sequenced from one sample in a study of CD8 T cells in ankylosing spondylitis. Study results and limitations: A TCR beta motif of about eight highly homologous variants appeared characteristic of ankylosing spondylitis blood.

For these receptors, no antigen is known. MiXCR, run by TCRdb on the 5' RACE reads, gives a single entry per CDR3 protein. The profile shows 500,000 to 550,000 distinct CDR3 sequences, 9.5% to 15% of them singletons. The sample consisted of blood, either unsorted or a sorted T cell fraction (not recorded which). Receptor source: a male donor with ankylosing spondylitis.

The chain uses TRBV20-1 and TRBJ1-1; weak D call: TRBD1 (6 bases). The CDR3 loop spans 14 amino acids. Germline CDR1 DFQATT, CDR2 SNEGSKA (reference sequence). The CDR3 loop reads CSEEGGVKNTEAFF. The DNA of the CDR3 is TGCAGCGAAGAGGGGGGGGTCAAGAACACTGAAGCTTTCTTT.

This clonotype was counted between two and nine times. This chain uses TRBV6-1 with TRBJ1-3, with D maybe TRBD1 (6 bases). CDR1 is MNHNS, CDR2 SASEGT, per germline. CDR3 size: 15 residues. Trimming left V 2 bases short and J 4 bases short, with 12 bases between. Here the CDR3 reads CASSERQGTGNTIYF. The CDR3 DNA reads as TGTGCCAGCAGTGAAAGGCAGGGGACGGGAAACACCATATATTTT.

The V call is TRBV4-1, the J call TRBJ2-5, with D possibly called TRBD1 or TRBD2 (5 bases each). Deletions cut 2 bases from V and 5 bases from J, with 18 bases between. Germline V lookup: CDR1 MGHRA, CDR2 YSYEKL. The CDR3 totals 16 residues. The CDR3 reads CASSQLGRVRRETQYF. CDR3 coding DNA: TGCGCCAGCAGCCAACTCGGCAGGGTGAGGAGGGAGACCCAGTACTTC.